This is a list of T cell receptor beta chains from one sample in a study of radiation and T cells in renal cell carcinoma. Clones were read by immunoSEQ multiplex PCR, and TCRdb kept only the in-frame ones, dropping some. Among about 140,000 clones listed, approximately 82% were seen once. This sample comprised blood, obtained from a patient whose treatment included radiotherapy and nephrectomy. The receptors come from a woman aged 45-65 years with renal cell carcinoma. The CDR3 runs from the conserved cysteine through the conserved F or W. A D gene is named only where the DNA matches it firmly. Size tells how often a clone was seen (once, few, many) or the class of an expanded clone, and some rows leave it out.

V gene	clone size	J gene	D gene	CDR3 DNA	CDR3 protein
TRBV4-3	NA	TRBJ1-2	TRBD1	TGCGCCAGCAGCCAGGATTTGGGGGACAGGATCTATGGCTACACCTTC	CASSQDLGDRIYGYTF
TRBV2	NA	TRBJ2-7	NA	TGTGCCAGCAGTGAAGACACCTCCTACGAGCAGTACTTC	CASSEDTSYEQYF
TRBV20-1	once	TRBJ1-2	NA	TGCAGTGCTAGGTTCTACGGCTACACCTTC	CSARFYGYTF
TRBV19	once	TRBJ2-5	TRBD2	TGTGCCAGTAGTTGGGGGGGTCTGGAGACCCAGTACTTC	CASSWGGLETQYF
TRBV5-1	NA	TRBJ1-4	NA	TGCGCCAGCAAAAATTCGATCCTTGGGACTAATGAAAAACTGTTTTTT	CASKNSILGTNEKLFF
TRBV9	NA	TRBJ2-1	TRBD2	TGTGCCAGCAGCGTAGTGACTAGCGGATACAATGAGCAGTTCTTC	CASSVVTSGYNEQFF
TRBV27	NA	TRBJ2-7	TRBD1	TGTGCCAGCAGTTTACGGGACAGGAGCTCCTACGAGCAGTACTTC	CASSLRDRSSYEQYF
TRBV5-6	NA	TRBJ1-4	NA	TGTGCCAGCAGCTTTGGGCAGGGGTCCGAAAAACTGTTTTTT	CASSFGQGSEKLFF
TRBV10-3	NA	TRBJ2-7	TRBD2	TGTGCCACCGGGGGGAGCTCCTACGAGCAGTACTTC	CATGGSSYEQYF
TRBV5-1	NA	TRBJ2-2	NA	TGCGCCAGCAGGGGGAACGCGAACACCGGGGAGCTGTTTTTT	CASRGNANTGELFF
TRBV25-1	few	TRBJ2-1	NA	TGTGCCAGCAGCGACACAGGGACCGGGTACAATGAGCAGTTCTTC	CASSDTGTGYNEQFF
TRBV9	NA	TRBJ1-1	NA	TGTGCCAGCAGCGACCCCCCGGCAGCCAGCATGAACACTGAAGCTTTCTTT	CASSDPPAASMNTEAFF
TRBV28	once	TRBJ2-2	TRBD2	TGTGCCAGTATGACGAGTGGACTAGCGGGAGTGTTAGCGACCGGGGAGCTGTTTTTT	CASMTSGLAGVLATGELFF
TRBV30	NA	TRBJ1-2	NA	TGTGCCTGGACCTTATACAGGGTGACCTCGATTAACTATGGCTACACCTTC	CAWTLYRVTSINYGYTF
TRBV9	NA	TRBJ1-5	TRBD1	TGTGCCAGCAGCGGGGACAGCCGTGGGCCCCAGCATTTT	CASSGDSRGPQHF
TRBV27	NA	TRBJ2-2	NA	TGTGCCAGCAGTTTAATCAGATCCAGGGAGCTGTTTTTT	CASSLIRSRELFF
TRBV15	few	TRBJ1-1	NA	TGTGCCACCAGCAGAGGCCTCCACATGAACACTGAAGCTTTCTTT	CATSRGLHMNTEAFF
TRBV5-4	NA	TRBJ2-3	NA	TGTGCCAGCAGCTTGGCAGGAACAGATACGCAGTATTTT	CASSLAGTDTQYF
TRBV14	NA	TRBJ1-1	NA	TGTGCCAGCAGCCAAAACCCTCAGGGGCGTCTGGACACTGAAGCTTTCTTT	CASSQNPQGRLDTEAFF
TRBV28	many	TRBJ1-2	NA	TGTGCCAGCAGTCCACCCCGGGAGGGTCCGGCCGTATATTCTAACTATGGCTACACCTTC	CASSPPREGPAVYSNYGYTF
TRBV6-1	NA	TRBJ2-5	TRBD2	TGTGCCAGCAGTGCCACGGGAGGACTAGAGACCCAGTACTTC	CASSATGGLETQYF
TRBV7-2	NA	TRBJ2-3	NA	TGTGCCAGCAGCCGAGGGGGTAGCACAGATACGCAGTATTTT	CASSRGGSTDTQYF
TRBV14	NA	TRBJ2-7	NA	TGTGCCAGCAGCCACAGGGGCTCCCACGAGCAGTACTTC	CASSHRGSHEQYF
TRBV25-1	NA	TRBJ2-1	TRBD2	TGTGCCAGCAGTGAATTGCCTAGCGGGACCTACAATGAGCAGTTCTTC	CASSELPSGTYNEQFF
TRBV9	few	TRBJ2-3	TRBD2	TGTGCCAGCAGCGTAGGAGCGGGAGGGAGTTTCGCAGATACGCAGTGTTTT	CASSVGAGGSFADTQCF
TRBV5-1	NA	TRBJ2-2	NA	TGCGCCAGCAGGGCTAGAACGAACACCGGGGAGCTGTTTTTT	CASRARTNTGELFF
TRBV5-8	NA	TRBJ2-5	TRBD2	TGTGCCAGCAGCGACCTAGCGGGGGTGGGAGAGACCCAGTACTTC	CASSDLAGVGETQYF
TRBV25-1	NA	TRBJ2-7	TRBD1	TGTGCCAGCAGTGACCCTCGACGAGGGACAGGGAACGAGCAGTACTTC	CASSDPRRGTGNEQYF
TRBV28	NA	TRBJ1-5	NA	TGTGCCAGCAGTGGACGGATGGGCAATCAGCCCCAGCATTTT	CASSGRMGNQPQHF
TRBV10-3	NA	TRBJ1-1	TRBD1	TGTGCCATCAGTGAGGTGGGACAGGGGGGCACTGAAGCTTTCTTT	CAISEVGQGGTEAFF
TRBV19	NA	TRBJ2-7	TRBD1	TGTGCCAGTAGTGACCACCCGGGACAGGGTGCGTACGAGCAGTACTTC	CASSDHPGQGAYEQYF
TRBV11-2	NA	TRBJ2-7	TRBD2	TGTGCCAGCAGCACTTCCCGGACTAGCGGGAGGGCCATCGAGCAGTACTTC	CASSTSRTSGRAIEQYF
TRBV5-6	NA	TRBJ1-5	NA	TGTGCCAGCAGCTTGGGCCAATATCCGCCCCAGCATTTT	CASSLGQYPPQHF
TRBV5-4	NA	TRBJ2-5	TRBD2	TGTGCCAGCAGCTTGGCGGGGGGGCGGCTATCCGGGACCCAGTACTTC	CASSLAGGRLSGTQYF
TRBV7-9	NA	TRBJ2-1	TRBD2	TGTGCCAGCAGCTTACTAGCGGGAGCTTCGGCTGAGCAGTTCTTC	CASSLLAGASAEQFF
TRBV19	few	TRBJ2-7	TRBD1	TGTGCCAGTAGTAGGTTACAGGGGAAACACTACGAGCAGTACTTC	CASSRLQGKHYEQYF
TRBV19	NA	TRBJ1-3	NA	TGTGCCAGCGCCCGCTCTGGAAACACCATATATTTT	CASARSGNTIYF
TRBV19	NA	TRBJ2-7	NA	TGTGCCAGTAGTCCCCAGGCGGGCACCGACTACGAGCAGTACTTC	CASSPQAGTDYEQYF